This TCR beta chain was captured in a study of blood T cell repertoires in COVID-19. Across the study: Italy, Spain and the United States were the sources of the convalescent and acute COVID-19 samples. From T cells, B-cell-depleted T cells, or PBMCs came the material, which was cDNA or gDNA.

The assay was immunoSEQ multiplex PCR, and TCRdb's table has in-frame clones only and misses some. Of about 300,000 clones listed, under 90% are singletons. The germline V gene has CDR1 LNHDA and CDR2 SQIVND (reference sequence). V was pared by 3 bases and J by 5 bases, with 13 bases between. CDR3 length: 15 residues. Seattle patients were enrolled during active infection and followed longitudinally. V gene TRBV19 combines with J gene TRBJ2-2; D unclear. Sample: peripheral blood. The sequence was collected from a woman aged 30 to 39 with COVID-19, enrolled during active disease. The CDR3 sequence is CASSIGLTGTGELFF. The DNA for the CDR3 is TGTGCCAGTAGTATCGGGTTGACTGGGACCGGGGAGCTGTTTTTT.